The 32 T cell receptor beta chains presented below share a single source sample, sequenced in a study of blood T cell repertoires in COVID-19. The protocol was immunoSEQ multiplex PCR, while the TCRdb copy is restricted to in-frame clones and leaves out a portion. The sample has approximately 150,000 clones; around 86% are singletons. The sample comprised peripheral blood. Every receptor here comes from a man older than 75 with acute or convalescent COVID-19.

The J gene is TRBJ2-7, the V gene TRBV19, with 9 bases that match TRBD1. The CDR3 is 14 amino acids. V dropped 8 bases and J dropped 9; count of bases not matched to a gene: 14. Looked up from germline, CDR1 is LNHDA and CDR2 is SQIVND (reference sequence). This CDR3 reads CASGDRDTTFAQYF. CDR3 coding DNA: TGTGCCAGTGGGGACAGGGACACTACGTTCGCGCAGTACTTC. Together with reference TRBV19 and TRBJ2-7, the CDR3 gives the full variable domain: DGGITQSPKYLFRKEGQNVTLSCEQNLNHDAMYWYRQDPGQGLRLIYYSQIVNDFQKGDIAEGYSVSREKKESFPLTVTSAQKNPTAFYLCASGDRDTTFAQYFGPGTRLTVT.

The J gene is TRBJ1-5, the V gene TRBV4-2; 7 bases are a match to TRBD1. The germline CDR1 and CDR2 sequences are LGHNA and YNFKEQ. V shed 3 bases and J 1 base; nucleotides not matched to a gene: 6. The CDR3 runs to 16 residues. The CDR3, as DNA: TGTGCCAGCAGCCAGATGGGCAGGGGGAGCAATCAGCCCCAGCATTTT. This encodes CASSQMGRGSNQPQHF.

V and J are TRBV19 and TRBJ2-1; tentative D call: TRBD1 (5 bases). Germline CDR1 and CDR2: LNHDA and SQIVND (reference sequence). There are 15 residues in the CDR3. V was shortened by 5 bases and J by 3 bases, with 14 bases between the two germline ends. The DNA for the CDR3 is TGTGCCAGTAGTCACAGGACGCAAAACTACAATGAGCAGTTCTTC. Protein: CASSHRTQNYNEQFF.

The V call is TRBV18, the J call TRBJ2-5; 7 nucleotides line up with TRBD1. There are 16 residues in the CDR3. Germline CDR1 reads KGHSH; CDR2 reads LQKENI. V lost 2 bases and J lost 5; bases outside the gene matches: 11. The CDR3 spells CASSPDRVLARETQYF. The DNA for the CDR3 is TGTGCCAGCTCACCAGACAGGGTTTTAGCCCGCGAGACCCAGTACTTC.

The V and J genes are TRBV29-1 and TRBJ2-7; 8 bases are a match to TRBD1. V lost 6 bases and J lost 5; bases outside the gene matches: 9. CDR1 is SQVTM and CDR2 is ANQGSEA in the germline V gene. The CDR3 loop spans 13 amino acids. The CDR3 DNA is TGCAGCGTGGTTCGACAGGGGATACACGAGCAGTACTTC. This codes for CSVVRQGIHEQYF.

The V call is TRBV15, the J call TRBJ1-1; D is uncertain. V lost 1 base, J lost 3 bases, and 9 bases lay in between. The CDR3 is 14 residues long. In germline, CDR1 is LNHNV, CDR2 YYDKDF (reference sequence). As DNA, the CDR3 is TGTGCCACCAGCAGAGCAGGAGGATACACTGAAGCTTTCTTT. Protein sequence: CATSRAGGYTEAFF. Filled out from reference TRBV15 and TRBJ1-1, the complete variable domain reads DAMVIQNPRYQVTQFGKPVTLSCSQTLNHNVMYWYQQKSSQAPKLLFHYYDKDFNNEADTPDNFQSRRPNTSFCFLDIRSPGLGDTAMYLCATSRAGGYTEAFFGQGTRLTVV.

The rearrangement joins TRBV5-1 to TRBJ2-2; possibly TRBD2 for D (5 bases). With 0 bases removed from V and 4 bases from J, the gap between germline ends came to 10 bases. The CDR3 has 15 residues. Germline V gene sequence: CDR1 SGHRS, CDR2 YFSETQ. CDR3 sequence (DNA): TGCGCCAGCAGCTTGGGGGAGACGGGCACCGGGGAGCTGTTTTTT. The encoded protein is CASSLGETGTGELFF. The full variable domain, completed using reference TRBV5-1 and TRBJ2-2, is KAGVTQTPRYLIKTRGQQVTLSCSPISGHRSVSWYQQTPGQGLQFLFEYFSETQRNKGNFPGRFSGRQFSNSRSEMNVSTLELGDSALYLCASSLGETGTGELFFGEGSRLTVL.

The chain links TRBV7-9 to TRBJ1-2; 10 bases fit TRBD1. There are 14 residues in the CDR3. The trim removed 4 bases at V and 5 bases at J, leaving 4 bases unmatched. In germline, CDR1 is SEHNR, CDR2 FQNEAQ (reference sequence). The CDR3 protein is CASSSRTGGYGYTF. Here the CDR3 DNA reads TGTGCCAGCAGCTCAAGGACAGGGGGGTATGGCTACACCTTC.

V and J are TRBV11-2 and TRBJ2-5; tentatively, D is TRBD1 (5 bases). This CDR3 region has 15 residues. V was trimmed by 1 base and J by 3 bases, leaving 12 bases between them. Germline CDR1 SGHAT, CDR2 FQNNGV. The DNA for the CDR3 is TGTGCCAGCAGCTTAGCCGGCAGGGTGGAAGAGACCCAGTACTTC. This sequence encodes CASSLAGRVEETQYF.

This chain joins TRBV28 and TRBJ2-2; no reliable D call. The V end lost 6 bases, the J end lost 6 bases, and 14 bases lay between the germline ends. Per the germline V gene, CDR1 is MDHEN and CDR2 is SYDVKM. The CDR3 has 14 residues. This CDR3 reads CASSTTTTAGELFF. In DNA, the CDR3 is TGTGCCAGCAGCACTACAACTACCGCCGGGGAGCTGTTTTTT.

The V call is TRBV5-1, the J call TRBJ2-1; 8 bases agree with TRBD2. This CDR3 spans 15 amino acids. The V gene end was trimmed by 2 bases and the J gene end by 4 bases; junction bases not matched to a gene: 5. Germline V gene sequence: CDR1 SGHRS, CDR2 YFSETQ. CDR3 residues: CASSLQTSGYNEQFF. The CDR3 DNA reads TGCGCCAGCAGCTTACAAACTAGCGGATACAATGAGCAGTTCTTC.

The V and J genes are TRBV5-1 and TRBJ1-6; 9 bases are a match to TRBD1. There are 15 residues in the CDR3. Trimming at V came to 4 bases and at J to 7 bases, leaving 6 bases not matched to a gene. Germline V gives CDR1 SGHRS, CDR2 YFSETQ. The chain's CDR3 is CASSVTGGGNSPLHF. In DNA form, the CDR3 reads TGCGCCAGCAGCGTAACAGGGGGCGGCAATTCACCCCTCCACTTT.

For the CDR3, the DNA is TGTGCCAGCAGCTTAACTCGCCGAAAAAACTCAGGGAACGGGTACACCGGGGAGCTGTTTTTT. Translating it yields CASSLTRRKNSGNGYTGELFF. V usage is TRBV7-3 and J usage is TRBJ2-2; D perhaps matches TRBD1 (5 bases). In germline, CDR1 is SGHTA, CDR2 FQGTGA. This CDR3 is built from 21 residues. Trimming shortened V by 0 bases and J by 3 bases, and 26 bases separated the two germline ends.

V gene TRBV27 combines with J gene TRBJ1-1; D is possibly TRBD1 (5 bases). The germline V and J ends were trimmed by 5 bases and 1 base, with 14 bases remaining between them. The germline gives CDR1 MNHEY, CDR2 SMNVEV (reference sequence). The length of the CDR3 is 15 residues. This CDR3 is CASSPWGGENTEAFF. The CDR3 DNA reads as TGTGCCAGCAGTCCTTGGGGAGGGGAGAACACTGAAGCTTTCTTT.

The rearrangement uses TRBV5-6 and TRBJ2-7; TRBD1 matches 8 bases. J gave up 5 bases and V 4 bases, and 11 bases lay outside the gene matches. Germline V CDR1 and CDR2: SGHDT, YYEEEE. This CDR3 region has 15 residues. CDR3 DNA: TGTGCCAGCAGCCCCGGGACAGGCTTTTCGCACGAGCAGTACTTC. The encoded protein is CASSPGTGFSHEQYF. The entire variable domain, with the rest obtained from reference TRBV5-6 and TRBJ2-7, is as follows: DAGVTQSPTHLIKTRGQQVTLRCSPKSGHDTVSWYQQALGQGPQFIFQYYEEEERQRGNFPDRFSGHQFPNYSSELNVNALLLGDSALYLCASSPGTGFSHEQYFGPGTRLTVT.

CDR3 nucleotides: TGCGCCAGCAGTACTGGGACAGCCCAAGAGACCCAGTACTTC. Protein product: CASSTGTAQETQYF. V gene TRBV5-1 combines with J gene TRBJ2-5; 7 positions match TRBD1. The V gene end was trimmed by 5 bases and the J gene end by 1 base; junction bases not matched to a gene: 5. The CDR3 is 14 amino acids. Germline V gives CDR1 SGHRS, CDR2 YFSETQ.

In nucleotides, the CDR3 is TGTGCCAGTAGTATATTGTCGCGGGGTGACTATGGCTACACCTTC. Residues: CASSILSRGDYGYTF. This chain links TRBV19 with TRBJ1-2; no clear D gene. Trimming took 2 bases from V and 3 from J, leaving 13 bases between them. CDR3 length: 15 amino acids. Per the germline V gene, CDR1 is LNHDA and CDR2 is SQIVND (reference sequence). The whole variable domain, remainder taken from reference TRBV19 and TRBJ1-2, is DGGITQSPKYLFRKEGQNVTLSCEQNLNHDAMYWYRQDPGQGLRLIYYSQIVNDFQKGDIAEGYSVSREKKESFPLTVTSAQKNPTAFYLCASSILSRGDYGYTFGSGTRLTVV.

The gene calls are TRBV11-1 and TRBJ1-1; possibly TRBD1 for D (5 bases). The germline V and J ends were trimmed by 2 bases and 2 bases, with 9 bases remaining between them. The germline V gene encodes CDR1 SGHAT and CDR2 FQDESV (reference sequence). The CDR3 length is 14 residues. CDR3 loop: CASSLRTLNTEAFF. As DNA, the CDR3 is TGTGCCAGCAGCTTAAGGACACTTAACACTGAAGCTTTCTTT. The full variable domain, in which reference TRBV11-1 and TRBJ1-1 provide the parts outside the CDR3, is EAEVAQSPRYKITEKSQAVAFWCDPISGHATLYWYRQILGQGPELLVQFQDESVVDDSQLPKDRFSAERLKGVDSTLKIQPAELGDSAMYLCASSLRTLNTEAFFGQGTRLTVV.

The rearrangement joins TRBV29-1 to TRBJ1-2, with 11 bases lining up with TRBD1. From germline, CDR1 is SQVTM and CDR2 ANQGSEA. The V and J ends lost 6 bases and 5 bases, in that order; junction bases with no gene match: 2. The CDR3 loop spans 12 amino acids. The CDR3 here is CSVDRGQYGYTF. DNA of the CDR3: TGCAGCGTGGACAGGGGGCAGTATGGCTACACCTTC.

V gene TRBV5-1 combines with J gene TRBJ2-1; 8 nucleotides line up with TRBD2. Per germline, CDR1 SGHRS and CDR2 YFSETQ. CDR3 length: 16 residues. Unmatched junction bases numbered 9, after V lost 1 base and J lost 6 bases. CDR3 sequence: CASSLTRAGVVNEQFF. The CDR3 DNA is TGCGCCAGCAGCTTGACCCGAGCGGGAGTAGTCAATGAGCAGTTCTTC.

The CDR3 is CASSTILGGLATDTQYF. DNA for the CDR3: TGTGCCAGCAGCACCATCCTTGGGGGACTAGCGACAGATACGCAGTATTTT. This chain uses TRBV7-2 with TRBJ2-3; 10 bases fit TRBD2. Germline V gene data show CDR1 as SGHTA and CDR2 as FQGNSA. The ends lost 5 bases at V and 3 bases at J; junction bases unmatched: 11. The CDR3 totals 17 residues.

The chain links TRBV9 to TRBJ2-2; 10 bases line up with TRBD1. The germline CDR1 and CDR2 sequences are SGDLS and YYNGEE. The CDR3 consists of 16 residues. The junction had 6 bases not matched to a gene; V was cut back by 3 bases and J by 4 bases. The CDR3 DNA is TGTGCCAGCAGCGGCGGGACAGGGGTCCTCACCGGGGAGCTGTTTTTT. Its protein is CASSGGTGVLTGELFF.

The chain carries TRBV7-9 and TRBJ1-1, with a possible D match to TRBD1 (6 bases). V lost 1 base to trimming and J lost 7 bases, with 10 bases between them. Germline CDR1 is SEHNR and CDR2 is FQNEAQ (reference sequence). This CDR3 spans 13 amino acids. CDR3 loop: CASSLDWTVEAFF. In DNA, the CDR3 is TGTGCCAGCAGCTTAGACTGGACAGTTGAAGCTTTCTTT.

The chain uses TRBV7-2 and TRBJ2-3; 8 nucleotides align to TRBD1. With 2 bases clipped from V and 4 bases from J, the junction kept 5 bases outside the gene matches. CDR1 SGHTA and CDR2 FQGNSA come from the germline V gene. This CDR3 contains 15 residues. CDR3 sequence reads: CASSLWTGIPDTQYF. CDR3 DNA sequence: TGTGCCAGCAGCTTATGGACAGGGATTCCAGATACGCAGTATTTT.

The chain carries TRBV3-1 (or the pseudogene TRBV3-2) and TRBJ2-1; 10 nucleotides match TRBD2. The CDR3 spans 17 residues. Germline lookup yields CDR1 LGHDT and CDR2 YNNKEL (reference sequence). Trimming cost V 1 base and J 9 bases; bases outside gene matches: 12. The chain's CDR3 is CASSQVLSSGSEVEQFF. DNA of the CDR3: TGTGCCAGCAGCCAAGTTTTATCTAGCGGGAGCGAGGTTGAGCAGTTCTTC.

CDR3 nucleotide sequence: TGTGCCAGCAGCCCCCCGGGAGTCACCGGGGAGCTGTTTTTT. This sequence encodes CASSPPGVTGELFF. The V call is TRBV7-3, the J call TRBJ2-2; D is possibly TRBD2 (6 bases). Germline V gene lookup returns CDR1 SGHTA and CDR2 FQGTGA. The CDR3 length is 14 residues. V lost 5 bases, J lost 4 bases, and 11 bases lay in between.

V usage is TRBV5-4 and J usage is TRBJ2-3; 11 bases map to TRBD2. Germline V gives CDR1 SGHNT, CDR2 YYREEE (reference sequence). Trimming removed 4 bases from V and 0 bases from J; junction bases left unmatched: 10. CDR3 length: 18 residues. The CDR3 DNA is TGTGCCAGCAGCCCCGGTGGGCTAGCGGGGGGTAGCACAGATACGCAGTATTTT. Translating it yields CASSPGGLAGGSTDTQYF.

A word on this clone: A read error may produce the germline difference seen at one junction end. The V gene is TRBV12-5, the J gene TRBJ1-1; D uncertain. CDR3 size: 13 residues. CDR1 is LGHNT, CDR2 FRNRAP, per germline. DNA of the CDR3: TGTGCTAGTGGTTTGGACCGACTCGGACTCATAATCTTT. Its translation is CASGLDRLGLIIF.

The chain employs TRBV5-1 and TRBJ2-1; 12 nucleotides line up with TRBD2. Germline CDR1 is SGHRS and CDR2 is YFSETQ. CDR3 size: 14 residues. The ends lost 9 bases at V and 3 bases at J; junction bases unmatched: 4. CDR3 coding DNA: TGCGCCACCCGGACTAGCGGGGACTACAATGAGCAGTTCTTC. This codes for CATRTSGDYNEQFF.

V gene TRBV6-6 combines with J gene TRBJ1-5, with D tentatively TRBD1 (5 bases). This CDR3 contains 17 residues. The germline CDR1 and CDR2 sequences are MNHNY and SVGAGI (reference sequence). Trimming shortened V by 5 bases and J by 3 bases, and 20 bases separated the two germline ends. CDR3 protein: CASSRKLTDSNNQPQHF. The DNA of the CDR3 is TGTGCCAGCAGTCGAAAACTGACAGACTCAAACAATCAGCCCCAGCATTTT.

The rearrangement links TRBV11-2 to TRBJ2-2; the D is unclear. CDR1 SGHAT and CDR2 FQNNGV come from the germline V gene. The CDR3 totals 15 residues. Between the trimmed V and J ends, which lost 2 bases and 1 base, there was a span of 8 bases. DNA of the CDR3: TGTGCCAGCAGCTTAAGTCCCAGGAACACCGGGGAGCTGTTTTTT. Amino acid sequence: CASSLSPRNTGELFF. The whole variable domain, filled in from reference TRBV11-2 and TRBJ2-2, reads EAGVAQSPRYKIIEKRQSVAFWCNPISGHATLYWYQQILGQGPKLLIQFQNNGVVDDSQLPKDRFSAERLKGVDSTLKIQPAKLEDSAVYLCASSLSPRNTGELFFGEGSRLTVL.

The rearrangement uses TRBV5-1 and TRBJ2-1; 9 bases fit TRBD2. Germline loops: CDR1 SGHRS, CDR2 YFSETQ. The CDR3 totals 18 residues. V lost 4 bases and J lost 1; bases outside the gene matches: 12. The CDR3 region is CASSQRTSAAFSYNEQFF. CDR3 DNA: TGCGCCAGCAGCCAAAGGACTAGCGCGGCCTTTTCCTACAATGAGCAGTTCTTC.